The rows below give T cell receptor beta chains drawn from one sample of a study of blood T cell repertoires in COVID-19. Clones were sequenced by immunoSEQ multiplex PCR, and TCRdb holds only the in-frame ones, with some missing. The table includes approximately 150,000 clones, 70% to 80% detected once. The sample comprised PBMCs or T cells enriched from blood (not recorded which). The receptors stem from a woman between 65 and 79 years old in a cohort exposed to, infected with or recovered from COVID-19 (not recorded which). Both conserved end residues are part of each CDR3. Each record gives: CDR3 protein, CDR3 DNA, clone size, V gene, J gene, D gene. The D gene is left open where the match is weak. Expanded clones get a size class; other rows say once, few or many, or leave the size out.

CDR3 protein: CASSLGLRGRGQETQYF; CDR3 DNA: TGTGCCAGCAGCTTAGGACTTCGTGGGAGAGGGCAAGAGACCCAGTACTTC; clone size: once; V gene: TRBV7-2; J gene: TRBJ2-5; D gene: NA
CDR3 protein: CASSPRGRANEQFF; CDR3 DNA: TGTGCCAGCAGCCCCAGGGGACGGGCTAATGAGCAGTTCTTC; clone size: NA; V gene: TRBV11-3; J gene: TRBJ2-1; D gene: NA
CDR3 protein: CASSLTQVRGYTGELFF; CDR3 DNA: TGTGCCAGCAGTCTCACCCAGGTTAGAGGGTACACCGGGGAGCTGTTTTTT; clone size: few; V gene: TRBV27; J gene: TRBJ2-2; D gene: NA
CDR3 protein: CASSPFYGYTF; CDR3 DNA: TGTGCCAGCAGTCCATTCTATGGCTACACCTTC; clone size: NA; V gene: TRBV2; J gene: TRBJ1-2; D gene: NA
CDR3 protein: CASSQNPEGHTIYF; CDR3 DNA: TGTGCCAGTTCGCAAAATCCCGAGGGTCACACCATATATTTT; clone size: NA; V gene: TRBV19; J gene: TRBJ1-3; D gene: NA
CDR3 protein: CASSYSHSNEKLFF; CDR3 DNA: TGTGCCAGCAGTTACTCGCACTCTAATGAAAAACTGTTTTTT; clone size: NA; V gene: TRBV6-2/TRBV6-3; J gene: TRBJ1-4; D gene: NA
CDR3 protein: CASSSSGKDVNEQFF; CDR3 DNA: TGTGCCAGCAGTTCTAGCGGGAAAGATGTAAATGAGCAGTTCTTC; clone size: few; V gene: TRBV27; J gene: TRBJ2-1; D gene: TRBD2
CDR3 protein: CASSSSGTGGQPQHF; CDR3 DNA: TGTGCCAGCAGTTCATCCGGTACCGGGGGTCAGCCCCAGCATTTT; clone size: NA; V gene: TRBV28; J gene: TRBJ1-5; D gene: NA
CDR3 protein: CASISGQDNEQFF; CDR3 DNA: TGTGCCAGCATCTCGGGACAGGACAATGAGCAGTTCTTC; clone size: NA; V gene: TRBV28; J gene: TRBJ2-1; D gene: TRBD1
CDR3 protein: CASSLQINTEAFF; CDR3 DNA: TGCGCCAGCAGCCTACAGATTAACACTGAAGCTTTCTTT; clone size: NA; V gene: TRBV5-1; J gene: TRBJ1-1; D gene: NA
CDR3 protein: CASSLWDRGLSPLHF; CDR3 DNA: TGTGCCAGCAGCTTATGGGACAGGGGGCTTTCACCCCTCCACTTT; clone size: NA; V gene: TRBV11-2; J gene: TRBJ1-6; D gene: TRBD1
CDR3 protein: CASSAGDPNTEAFF; CDR3 DNA: TGCGCCAGCAGCGCAGGGGATCCAAACACTGAAGCTTTCTTT; clone size: NA; V gene: TRBV5-1; J gene: TRBJ1-1; D gene: NA
CDR3 protein: CASSQGGRALETQYF; CDR3 DNA: TGTGCCAGCAGCCAAGGGGGCAGGGCATTGGAGACCCAGTACTTC; clone size: NA; V gene: TRBV3-1/TRBV3-2; J gene: TRBJ2-5; D gene: NA
CDR3 protein: CASSPNRGSGANVLTF; CDR3 DNA: TGTGCCAGCAGCCCTAACCGAGGCTCTGGGGCCAACGTCCTGACTTTC; clone size: NA; V gene: TRBV7-9; J gene: TRBJ2-6; D gene: NA
CDR3 protein: CATSSGQAGYGYTF; CDR3 DNA: TGTGCCACCAGCAGCGGACAGGCCGGCTATGGCTACACCTTC; clone size: once; V gene: TRBV15; J gene: TRBJ1-2; D gene: TRBD1
CDR3 protein: CASSLELSGNTIYF; CDR3 DNA: TGTGCCAGCAGCTTAGAATTATCTGGAAACACCATATATTTT; clone size: few; V gene: TRBV7-9; J gene: TRBJ1-3; D gene: NA
CDR3 protein: CAWSVPRLTIYEQYF; CDR3 DNA: TGTGCCTGGAGTGTACCGCGACTGACGATCTACGAGCAGTACTTC; clone size: NA; V gene: TRBV30; J gene: TRBJ2-7; D gene: NA
CDR3 protein: CASSYGGQGGYGYTF; CDR3 DNA: TGTGCCAGCAGTTACGGGGGACAGGGTGGCTATGGCTACACCTTC; clone size: NA; V gene: TRBV6-5; J gene: TRBJ1-2; D gene: TRBD1
CDR3 protein: CAWSPRVGDSPLHF; CDR3 DNA: TGTGCCTGGAGTCCCAGGGTAGGGGATTCACCCCTCCACTTT; clone size: NA; V gene: TRBV30; J gene: TRBJ1-6; D gene: NA
CDR3 protein: CASIAVNNEKLFF; CDR3 DNA: TGTGCCAGCATAGCAGTGAATAATGAAAAACTGTTTTTT; clone size: NA; V gene: TRBV2; J gene: TRBJ1-4; D gene: NA
CDR3 protein: CASSLAPPRDIQYF; CDR3 DNA: TGTGCCAGCAGTTTAGCTCCCCCCAGGGACATTCAGTACTTC; clone size: NA; V gene: TRBV28; J gene: TRBJ2-4; D gene: NA
CDR3 protein: CASSRDRVGNTIYF; CDR3 DNA: TGTGCCAGCAGCCGTGACAGGGTTGGAAACACCATATATTTT; clone size: NA; V gene: TRBV11-2; J gene: TRBJ1-3; D gene: TRBD1
CDR3 protein: CASSLSPNTEAFF; CDR3 DNA: TGTGCCAGCAGCCTCTCCCCGAACACTGAAGCTTTCTTT; clone size: NA; V gene: TRBV12-3/TRBV12-4; J gene: TRBJ1-1; D gene: NA
CDR3 protein: CASSLDESVYEQYF; CDR3 DNA: TGTGCCAGCAGCTTAGATGAAAGCGTCTACGAGCAGTACTTC; clone size: NA; V gene: TRBV11-2; J gene: TRBJ2-7; D gene: NA
CDR3 protein: CASSFGDIHYTF; CDR3 DNA: TGTGCCAGCAGTTTCGGGGACATACACTACACCTTC; clone size: NA; V gene: TRBV28; J gene: TRBJ1-2; D gene: NA
CDR3 protein: CASSPGQGAFNSPLHF; CDR3 DNA: TGTGCCAGCAGCCCCGGACAGGGGGCCTTTAATTCACCCCTCCACTTT; clone size: NA; V gene: TRBV5-6; J gene: TRBJ1-6; D gene: TRBD1
CDR3 protein: CASNDQGGELFF; CDR3 DNA: TGCGCCAGCAACGACCAGGGAGGGGAGCTGTTTTTT; clone size: few; V gene: TRBV5-1; J gene: TRBJ2-2; D gene: NA
CDR3 protein: CASSLGLANTGELFF; CDR3 DNA: TGTGCCAGCAGCTTAGGCCTAGCAAACACCGGGGAGCTGTTTTTT; clone size: NA; V gene: TRBV7-3; J gene: TRBJ2-2; D gene: NA
CDR3 protein: CASSSFRDRLTYEQYF; CDR3 DNA: TGTGCCAGCAGCTCTTTCCGGGACAGGCTTACCTACGAGCAGTACTTC; clone size: NA; V gene: TRBV21-1; J gene: TRBJ2-7; D gene: NA
CDR3 protein: CASSLRTGSGTEAFF; CDR3 DNA: TGTGCCAGCAGCTTAAGGACAGGGTCGGGGACTGAAGCTTTCTTT; clone size: NA; V gene: TRBV7-2; J gene: TRBJ1-1; D gene: TRBD1
CDR3 protein: CASIPTRLAENNEQFF; CDR3 DNA: TGCGCCAGCATTCCAACCCGACTAGCGGAAAACAATGAGCAGTTCTTC; clone size: NA; V gene: TRBV10-2; J gene: TRBJ2-1; D gene: TRBD2
CDR3 protein: CASSLQGHSYEQYF; CDR3 DNA: TGTGCCAGCAGTTTGCAGGGCCACTCCTACGAGCAGTACTTC; clone size: NA; V gene: TRBV28; J gene: TRBJ2-7; D gene: NA
CDR3 protein: CSVASSKRDTQYF; CDR3 DNA: TGCAGCGTTGCATCCTCCAAGAGAGATACGCAGTATTTT; clone size: NA; V gene: TRBV29-1; J gene: TRBJ2-3; D gene: NA
CDR3 protein: CASAPNPGQGGRDTEAFF; CDR3 DNA: TGTGCTAGTGCCCCGAACCCGGGACAGGGGGGACGGGACACTGAAGCTTTCTTT; clone size: NA; V gene: TRBV12-5; J gene: TRBJ1-1; D gene: TRBD1
CDR3 protein: CSASREAPYEQYF; CDR3 DNA: TGCAGTGCTAGTCGAGAGGCCCCCTACGAGCAGTACTTC; clone size: NA; V gene: TRBV20-1; J gene: TRBJ2-7; D gene: NA